This record concerns one T cell receptor (beta chain) sequence. Its antigen is currently unknown. This sample was included in a study of cytomegalovirus exposure and HLA in healthy donors. Overall study results and limits: The productive fraction for most TCR beta V segments was about 90% or about 30% in an earlier analysis. Presence/absence analyses assumed roughly uniform sequencing depth across donors, which may not hold.

CDR1 and CDR2 from the germline V gene are MNHNS and SASEGT. The CDR3 is 13 residues long. Unmatched junction bases numbered 9, after V lost 8 bases and J lost 7 bases. PCR was performed using 60 Vbeta and 13 Jbeta primers. Generated by immunoSEQ multiplex PCR, the TCRdb table keeps only in-frame clones and is missing some. The sample has 190,000 or so clones, around 83% seen once. The sample taken for sequencing was PBMCs. The genes are TRBV6-1 and TRBJ1-2, with 8 positions matching TRBD1. This TCR was sampled from a man over 45 in good health and CMV-seronegative. Here the CDR3 reads CASWTGIMGGYTF. The CDR3 bases are TGTGCCAGCTGGACAGGGATAATGGGTGGCTACACCTTC.